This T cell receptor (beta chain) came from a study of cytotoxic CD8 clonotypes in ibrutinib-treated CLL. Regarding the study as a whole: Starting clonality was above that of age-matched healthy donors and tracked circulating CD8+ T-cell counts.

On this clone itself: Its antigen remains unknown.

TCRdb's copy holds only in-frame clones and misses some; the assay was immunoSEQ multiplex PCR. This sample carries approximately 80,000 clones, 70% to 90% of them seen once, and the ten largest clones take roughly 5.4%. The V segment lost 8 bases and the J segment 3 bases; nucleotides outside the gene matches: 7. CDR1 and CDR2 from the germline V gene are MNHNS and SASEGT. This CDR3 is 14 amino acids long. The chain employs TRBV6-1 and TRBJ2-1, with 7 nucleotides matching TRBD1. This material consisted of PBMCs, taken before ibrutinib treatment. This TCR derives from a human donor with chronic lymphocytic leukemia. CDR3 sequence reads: CASHDRVGYNEQFF. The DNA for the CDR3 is TGTGCCAGCCATGACAGGGTCGGCTACAATGAGCAGTTCTTC.